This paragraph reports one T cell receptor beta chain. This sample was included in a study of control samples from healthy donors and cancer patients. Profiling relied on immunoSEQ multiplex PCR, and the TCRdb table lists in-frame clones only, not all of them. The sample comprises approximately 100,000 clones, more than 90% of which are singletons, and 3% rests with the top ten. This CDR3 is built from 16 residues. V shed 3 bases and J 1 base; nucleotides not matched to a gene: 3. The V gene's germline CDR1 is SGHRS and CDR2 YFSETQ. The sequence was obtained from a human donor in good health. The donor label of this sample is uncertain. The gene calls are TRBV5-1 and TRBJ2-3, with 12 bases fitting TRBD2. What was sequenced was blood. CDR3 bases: TGCGCCAGCAGCTCCCGACTAGCGGGGGGCACAGATACGCAGTATTTT. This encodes CASSSRLAGGTDTQYF.